The next 26 T cell receptor beta chains were all read from a single sample in a study of response to subunit inactivated influenza vaccine. Each CDR3 protein gets one entry after TCRdb re-called the RT-PCR reads with MiXCR. The sample lists about 240,000 distinct CDR3 sequences; 10% to 15% were seen once. The sample in question was non-naive T cells sorted from PBMCs, obtained 14 to 15 days before vaccination. These receptors were obtained from a man aged 45-65 years who received an inactivated influenza vaccine.

Many counts were recorded for this clonotype. The V gene is TRBV4-2, the J gene TRBJ2-3, with D tentatively TRBD2 (6 bases). The CDR3 has 14 residues. V was pared by 2 bases and J by 3 bases, with 9 bases between. The V gene's germline CDR1 is LGHNA and CDR2 YNFKEQ. The chain's CDR3 is CASSQLGTTDTQYF. In DNA, the CDR3 is TGTGCCAGCAGCCAACTCGGGACTACAGATACGCAGTATTTT.

The table lists this clonotype with many counts. V usage is TRBV28 and J usage is TRBJ1-5, with TRBD1 identical over 8 bases. J was trimmed by 2 bases and V by 4 bases; bases with no gene match: 13. The germline CDR1 and CDR2 sequences are MDHEN and SYDVKM. The CDR3 length is 18 residues. Here the CDR3 DNA reads TGTGCCAGCAGTTCCCCCGGCAGGGGGCGAGCCGGCAATCAGCCCCAGCATTTT. This encodes CASSSPGRGRAGNQPQHF.

This clonotype was observed a single time. The chain recombines TRBV13 with TRBJ2-5; 11 bases align to TRBD2. The V gene end was trimmed by 7 bases and the J gene end by 0 bases; junction bases not matched to a gene: 4. CDR1 PRHDT and CDR2 FYEKMQ come from the germline V gene (reference sequence). The CDR3 length is 15 residues. In nucleotides, the CDR3 is TGTGCCAGCAAGGGGACTAGCGGAGACCAAGAGACCCAGTACTTC. It is translated as CASKGTSGDQETQYF.

This clonotype has only a few counts. The chain joins TRBV5-1 to TRBJ2-1; 12 bases are a match to TRBD2. Germline assignment: CDR1 SGHRS and CDR2 YFSETQ. The CDR3 covers 16 residues. V gave up 2 bases and J gave up 6 bases; unmatched junction bases: 6. As DNA, the CDR3 is TGCGCCAGCAGCTTCCTAGCGGGAGGGTTCGGCAATGAGCAGTTCTTC. This encodes CASSFLAGGFGNEQFF.

Many counts were recorded for this clonotype. V and J are TRBV5-5 and TRBJ2-1; D remains ambiguous. In germline, CDR1 is SGHKS, CDR2 YYEKEE (reference sequence). V lost 4 bases and J 0 bases, leaving 8 bases between the germline ends. There are 14 residues in the CDR3. CDR3: CASSLQSSYNEQFF. The CDR3 nucleotides read TGTGCCAGCAGCCTGCAGAGCTCCTACAATGAGCAGTTCTTC.

Comments on this clonotype: This may be a read error, as it is one base from a much larger clone. Since no conserved phenylalanine or tryptophan closes the CDR3, a read error is the likely cause. The DNA is left out, because the CDR3 cannot be placed on it with certainty; the CDR3 is given as TCRdb lists it. The CDR3 region is CASSPRETVSVTQPQHL. The V and J genes are TRBV21-1 and TRBJ1-5. TRBV21-1 is described as a pseudogene. The CDR3 spans 17 residues, counting both ends.

In this sample, this clonotype turned up a few times. The junction shows a germline mismatch at one end, possibly a read error. J is TRBJ2-1 and V is TRBV7-7; no firm D call. Germline lookup yields CDR1 SSHAT and CDR2 FNYEAQ (reference sequence). This CDR3 contains 13 residues. The CDR3 DNA reads TGTGCTAGCAGCTTAGCAAACAGAAATGAGCAGTTCTTC. Its translation: CASSLANRNEQFF.

This clonotype was counted ten times or more. The V call is TRBV9, the J call TRBJ2-1; D call uncertain. Germline V CDR1 and CDR2: SGDLS, YYNGEE. V lost 1 base to trimming and J lost 10 bases, with 9 bases between them. The CDR3 sequence is 12 residues long. The CDR3: CASSVSSGEQFF. The CDR3 DNA reads TGTGCCAGCAGCGTATCATCGGGCGAGCAGTTCTTC. Filled out from reference TRBV9 and TRBJ2-1, the complete variable domain reads DSGVTQTPKHLITATGQRVTLRCSPRSGDLSVYWYQQSLDQGLQFLIQYYNGEERAKGNILERFSAQQFPDLHSELNLSSLELGDSALYFCASSVSSGEQFFGPGTRLTVL.

This clonotype was found a few times. The CDR3 does not end in the conserved phenylalanine or tryptophan, so this is likely a read error. The limits of the CDR3 on the DNA are not certain, so only TCRdb's listed CDR3 is given. This chain uses TRBV4-1 with TRBJ2-1; the D call TRBD2 from the table was never checked on the DNA. From its first to its last residue, the CDR3 has 15 amino acids. Germline CDR1 and CDR2: MGHRA and YSYEKL. CDR3 protein: CASSHPEGASGPPLL.

This clonotype was counted many times. This CDR3 reads CASSPRIAGAYEQYF. DNA for the CDR3: TGTGCCAGCAGCCCTCGGATAGCGGGGGCCTACGAGCAGTACTTC. This rearrangement joins TRBV6-1 to TRBJ2-7; 9 nucleotides match TRBD2. V was clipped by 6 bases and J by 2 bases; unmatched bases: 8. CDR3 size: 15 residues. Germline V gene data show CDR1 as MNHNS and CDR2 as SASEGT.

This clonotype was counted at least ten times. This rearrangement joins TRBV20-1 to TRBJ2-1, with 7 bases that match TRBD2. V shed 5 bases, J shed 4 bases, and the junction held 8 bases outside the gene matches. CDR1 and CDR2 (germline): DFQATT, SNEGSKA (reference sequence). This CDR3 comprises 14 residues. CDR3 nucleotides: TGCAGTGCTCGCTGGAGGGAGGGATACAATGAGCAGTTCTTC. This codes for CSARWREGYNEQFF.

This clonotype was picked up a small number of times. V and J are TRBV9 and TRBJ1-3; 7 bases line up with TRBD1. Germline V gene data show CDR1 as SGDLS and CDR2 as YYNGEE. Trimming at V came to 3 bases and at J to 4 bases, leaving 7 bases not matched to a gene. The CDR3 totals 15 residues. The CDR3 DNA reads TGTGCCAGCAGCGGCAGGACAGGTGGGGGAAACACCATATATTTT. The encoded protein is CASSGRTGGGNTIYF.

This clonotype turned up a few times. V gene TRBV7-6 combines with J gene TRBJ1-1; the D is unclear. The CDR3 length is 14 residues. Germline V CDR1 and CDR2: SGHVS, FNYEAQ. Deletions cut 1 base from V and 6 bases from J, with 12 bases between. CDR3 nucleotides: TGTGCCAGCAGCTTAGTTTTTTCGGCCCCTGAAGCTTTCTTT. It encodes CASSLVFSAPEAFF.

The chain couples TRBV28 to TRBJ2-7, with D unclear. The CDR3 totals 16 residues. V lost 4 bases, J lost 0 bases, and 16 bases lay in between. Germline CDR1 is MDHEN and CDR2 is SYDVKM. The CDR3 here is CASSSTSGGFSYEQYF. In nucleotides, the CDR3 is TGTGCCAGCAGTTCAACATCCGGTGGGTTCTCCTACGAGCAGTACTTC.

V usage is TRBV7-9 and J usage is TRBJ2-7, with 10 bases identical to TRBD2. The CDR3 length is 14 residues. Germline V gene sequence: CDR1 SEHNR, CDR2 FQNEAQ (reference sequence). V was clipped by 1 base and J by 6 bases; unmatched bases: 3. CDR3 sequence reads: CASSLEAGGPEQYF. For the CDR3, the DNA is TGTGCCAGCAGCTTAGAAGCGGGGGGGCCCGAGCAGTACTTC.

The chain is built from TRBV28 and TRBJ1-5; 9 bases agree with TRBD1. The CDR3 loop spans 14 amino acids. V dropped 6 bases and J dropped 5; count of bases not matched to a gene: 5. Germline lookup yields CDR1 MDHEN and CDR2 SYDVKM. In DNA, the CDR3 is TGTGCCAGCAGGTTGGACAGGGGTGATCAGCCCCAGCATTTT. It translates to CASRLDRGDQPQHF.

This clonotype was seen a single time. This chain joins TRBV19 and TRBJ2-7; D remains unclear. In germline, CDR1 is LNHDA, CDR2 SQIVND (reference sequence). There are 15 residues in the CDR3. V was trimmed by 3 bases and J by 0 bases, leaving 12 bases between them. Here the CDR3 DNA reads TGTGCCAGTAGTATTTCAGGACGTAGCTCCTACGAGCAGTACTTC. It is translated as CASSISGRSSYEQYF.

With respect to this clonotype: Compared with germline, one end of the junction differs, possibly owing to a read error. The V and J genes are TRBV3-1 and TRBJ1-4; the D gene is possibly TRBD1 (5 bases). The CDR3 is 14 residues long. Germline V gene sequence: CDR1 LGHDT, CDR2 YNNKEL (reference sequence). This CDR3 is CASSQDLVAGWRIF. The CDR3 DNA is TGTGCCAGCAGCCAAGATCTTGTTGCAGGGTGGCGAATTTTT.

Details on this clonotype: One end of the junction fails to match germline, which may point to a read error. The V and J genes are TRBV7-9 and TRBJ1-1, with unresolved D. From germline, CDR1 is SEHNR and CDR2 FQNEAQ (reference sequence). The CDR3 consists of 13 residues. CDR3 residues: CASSLVRGSEAFF. CDR3 nucleotide sequence: TGTGCCAGCAGTTTAGTCCGGGGAAGTGAAGCTTTCTTT.

This clonotype was counted ten times or more. The gene calls are TRBV4-3 and TRBJ1-1; D is possibly TRBD1 (5 bases). Germline V gene data show CDR1 as LGHNA and CDR2 as YSLEER. The CDR3 is 14 amino acids. The V gene lost 1 base and the J gene lost 8 bases, with 14 bases spanning the gap. The CDR3 bases are TGCGCCAGCAGCCAAGGCAGGGTGGCGGTCGAAGCTTTCTTT. Translation: CASSQGRVAVEAFF.

The V gene is TRBV18, the J gene TRBJ2-7; D is unresolved. From germline, CDR1 is KGHSH and CDR2 LQKENI. V lost 2 bases, J lost 6 bases, and 11 bases lay in between. This CDR3 region has 13 residues. The CDR3 sequence is CASSPGLDGEQYF. Written as DNA, the CDR3 is TGTGCCAGCTCACCAGGTCTCGACGGCGAGCAGTACTTC. The complete variable domain, with remaining parts taken from reference TRBV18 and TRBJ2-7, reads NAGVMQNPRHLVRRRGQEARLRCSPMKGHSHVYWYRQLPEEGLKFMVYLQKENIIDESGMPKERFSAEFPKEGPSILRIQQVVRGDSAAYFCASSPGLDGEQYFGPGTRLTVT.

This clonotype was detected a few times. The chain couples TRBV6-1 to TRBJ2-1; D gene ambiguous. The V gene lost 6 bases and the J gene lost 0 bases, with 12 bases spanning the gap. CDR3 size: 15 residues. The germline V gene encodes CDR1 MNHNS and CDR2 SASEGT. CDR3 loop: CASSPGFRSYNEQFF. For the CDR3, the DNA is TGTGCCAGCAGCCCCGGGTTTCGCTCCTACAATGAGCAGTTCTTC.

This clonotype showed up many times. CDR3 sequence reads: CASLHGTGNTEAFF. DNA of the CDR3: TGTGCCAGCCTACACGGGACGGGGAACACTGAAGCTTTCTTT. The chain recombines TRBV12-3 or TRBV12-4 with TRBJ1-1, with D possibly being TRBD1 (5 bases). The germline V and J ends were trimmed by 8 bases and 1 base, with 14 bases remaining between them. The CDR3 runs 14 residues.

This clonotype was recorded many times. This sequence joins TRBV11-1 and TRBJ1-6, with 8 bases aligning to TRBD1. J gave up 0 bases and V 6 bases, and 10 bases lay outside the gene matches. CDR3 length: 18 residues. CDR1 is SGHAT and CDR2 is FQDESV in the germline V gene (reference sequence). Here the CDR3 reads CASRGGTGIGSYNSPLHF. As DNA, the CDR3 is TGTGCCAGCAGGGGCGGGACAGGTATCGGCTCCTATAATTCACCCCTCCACTTT.

This clonotype ranks as medium-sized. The chain recombines TRBV29-1 with TRBJ2-7, with D hard to call. The CDR3 spans 13 residues. The V end was cut by 6 bases, the J end by 1 base, with 13 bases between. CDR1 SQVTM and CDR2 ANQGSEA come from the germline V gene. DNA of the CDR3: TGCAGCGTCTCCCTCCCCAGTTCCTACGAGCAGTACTTC. Protein sequence: CSVSLPSSYEQYF.

By share of the sample, this clonotype is large. V usage is TRBV25-1 and J usage is TRBJ2-5, with 7 bases that match TRBD1. The CDR3 sequence is 14 residues long. The ends lost 3 bases at V and 0 bases at J; junction bases unmatched: 1. Per the germline V gene, CDR1 is MGHDK and CDR2 is SYGVNS. Written as DNA, the CDR3 is TGTGCCAGCAGTGAGAGGGGGCACCAAGAGACCCAGTACTTC. Its protein product is CASSERGHQETQYF.